The 18 T cell receptor beta chains below were found in one sample sequenced in a study of T-cell reconstitution after alpha-beta-depleted transplantation in children. For TCRbeta, the library was prepared with unique molecular identifiers. From the PCR reads, TCRdb called clonotypes with MiXCR, one entry per CDR3 protein. The sample lists 250,000 or so distinct CDR3 sequences, 20% to 30% seen once, with 4.8% in the top ten. This specimen was PBMCs, mostly from graft donor cells, taken 360 days after TCRalphabeta/CD19-depleted stem cell transplant. These receptors were obtained from a female patient aged 2 to 10 who had a stem cell transplant for congenital amegakaryocytic thrombocytopenia, so the T cells may come from the graft donor.

This chain connects TRBV19 to TRBJ2-2, with D possibly being TRBD1 (6 bases). Germline lookup yields CDR1 LNHDA and CDR2 SQIVND (reference sequence). The CDR3 is 15 residues long. The ends were cut back, 8 bases at V and 5 bases at J, with 18 bases in the middle. CDR3 residues: CASGEDSLATGELFF. The DNA for the CDR3 is TGTGCCAGTGGAGAGGACAGCCTAGCTACCGGGGAGCTGTTTTTT.

The chain is built from TRBV5-5 and TRBJ1-1; the D gene is possibly TRBD1 (5 bases). CDR1 SGHKS and CDR2 YYEKEE come from the germline V gene (reference sequence). Trimming left V 3 bases short and J 7 bases short, with 16 bases between. The CDR3 is 14 residues long. The CDR3 DNA is TGTGCCAGCAGCTGGGACCTCCCTATAAGTGAAGCTTTCTTT. Protein sequence: CASSWDLPISEAFF.

This clonotype was found a few times. The chain carries TRBV20-1 and TRBJ2-2; no definite D call. This CDR3 spans 15 amino acids. Germline V CDR1 and CDR2: DFQATT, SNEGSKA (reference sequence). Trimming shortened V by 6 bases and J by 3 bases, and 17 bases separated the two germline ends. CDR3: CSAERGLPHTGELFF. DNA for the CDR3: TGCAGTGCGGAGAGAGGCCTCCCCCACACCGGGGAGCTGTTTTTT.

Turning to this clonotype: At one end the junction does not follow the germline gene, possibly because of a read error. V gene TRBV27 combines with J gene TRBJ2-7, with D perhaps matching TRBD2 (6 bases). The CDR3 loop spans 14 amino acids. CDR1 and CDR2 (germline): MNHEY, SMNVEV (reference sequence). The CDR3 loop reads CASGLGVTGDEQYF. CDR3 nucleotides: TGTGCCAGCGGTTTGGGGGTAACGGGGGACGAGCAGTACTTC.

This clonotype was recorded a few times. The chain carries TRBV11-2 and TRBJ1-1; D uncertain. The CDR3 contains 14 residues. Trimming took off 7 bases at V and 6 bases at J, with 18 bases between the two ends. CDR1 is SGHAT and CDR2 is FQNNGV in the germline V gene. The CDR3 here is CASTTTRGPAEAFF. In nucleotides, the CDR3 is TGTGCCAGCACCACGACTCGGGGTCCAGCTGAAGCTTTCTTT.

The chain has TRBV3-1 and TRBJ1-2; maybe TRBD1 (6 bases). The CDR3 loop spans 14 amino acids. Deletions cut 1 base from V and 1 base from J, with 7 bases between. Germline CDR1 reads LGHDT; CDR2 reads YNNKEL (reference sequence). The chain's CDR3 is CASSQVGGNYGYTF. Written as DNA, the CDR3 is TGTGCCAGCAGCCAAGTAGGGGGTAACTATGGCTACACCTTC.

This clonotype was observed a few times. The rearrangement uses TRBV28 and TRBJ2-5, with D hard to call. V was trimmed by 6 bases and J by 4 bases, leaving 15 bases between them. The CDR3 length is 14 residues. Germline assignment: CDR1 MDHEN and CDR2 SYDVKM. The CDR3 DNA reads TGTGCCAGCAGCCTACTCCTTGAACGAGAGACCCAGTACTTC. It translates to CASSLLLERETQYF. The full variable domain, completed using reference TRBV28 and TRBJ2-5, is DVKVTQSSRYLVKRTGEKVFLECVQDMDHENMFWYRQDPGLGLRLIYFSYDVKMKEKGDIPEGYSVSREKKERFSLILESASTNQTSMYLCASSLLLERETQYFGPGTRLLVL.

This clonotype was observed a few times. The chain carries TRBV12-3 or TRBV12-4 and TRBJ1-2; D gene ambiguous. Trimming shortened V by 6 bases and J by 1 base, and 12 bases separated the two germline ends. CDR3 length: 14 residues. CDR3 DNA sequence: TGTGCCAGCAGCACCCTACGGGTTAACTATGGCTACACCTTC. It is translated as CASSTLRVNYGYTF.

This clonotype was recorded at least ten times. The chain joins TRBV7-9 to TRBJ2-3, with a weak D call TRBD1 (6 bases). Per germline, CDR1 SEHNR and CDR2 FQNEAQ (reference sequence). The CDR3 totals 14 residues. V lost 9 bases, J lost 3 bases, and 16 bases lay in between. The CDR3 protein is CASTHFRGTDTQYF. The CDR3 bases are TGTGCCAGTACGCACTTCAGGGGTACAGATACGCAGTATTTT.

The chain employs TRBV28 and TRBJ1-1, with 9 bases matching TRBD1. After removal of 5 bases from V and 6 bases from J, the junction contained 10 bases not matched to a gene. Germline loops: CDR1 MDHEN, CDR2 SYDVKM. The length of the CDR3 is 15 residues. The CDR3 sequence is CASSPPTGGVAEAFF. CDR3 DNA: TGTGCCAGCAGTCCCCCGACAGGGGGAGTAGCTGAAGCTTTCTTT.

In this sample, this clonotype turned up a few times. The rearrangement links TRBV9 to TRBJ2-7, with D perhaps assigned TRBD1 or TRBD2 (6 bases each). This CDR3 region has 15 residues. V dropped 3 bases and J dropped 2 bases, with 15 bases sitting between them. Germline loops: CDR1 SGDLS, CDR2 YYNGEE. The CDR3, as DNA: TGTGCCAGCAGCGAGGGGGGCAGGGGTACCTACGAGCAGTACTTC. Its translation: CASSEGGRGTYEQYF.

This chain joins TRBV7-3 and TRBJ2-7; D ambiguous. Between the trimmed V and J ends, which lost 2 bases and 4 bases, there was a span of 9 bases. Germline loops: CDR1 SGHTA, CDR2 FQGTGA. The CDR3 extends over 13 amino acids. In DNA form, the CDR3 reads TGTGCCAGCAGCTTATCCCCGACTTACGAGCAGTACTTC. Translation: CASSLSPTYEQYF.

V usage is TRBV10-3 and J usage is TRBJ2-5, with TRBD2 matching 12 bases. The CDR3 is 14 residues long. V shed 8 bases and J 5 bases; nucleotides not matched to a gene: 6. Germline V gene data show CDR1 as ENHRY and CDR2 as SYGVKD. CDR3 loop: CAIGTSGSKETQYF. CDR3 sequence (DNA): TGTGCCATCGGGACTAGCGGGTCCAAGGAGACCCAGTACTTC.

This chain connects TRBV3-1 to TRBJ1-3; D unresolved. Trimming left V 4 bases short and J 0 bases short, with 4 bases between. The CDR3 is 13 amino acids. The germline CDR1 and CDR2 sequences are LGHDT and YNNKEL (reference sequence). CDR3 sequence (DNA): TGTGCCAGCAGCCCGAACTCTGGAAACACCATATATTTT. This sequence encodes CASSPNSGNTIYF.

A few counts support this clonotype. The chain is built from TRBV4-1 and TRBJ1-4; 8 bases are shared with TRBD1. CDR3 length: 16 residues. Germline lookup yields CDR1 MGHRA and CDR2 YSYEKL. V shed 4 bases, J shed 7 bases, and the junction held 11 bases outside the gene matches. Written as DNA, the CDR3 is TGCGCCAGCAGCCTTAGGTCAGGGGGCAGGGGTGAAAAACTGTTTTTT. This encodes CASSLRSGGRGEKLFF.

The chain uses TRBV6-2 or TRBV6-3 and TRBJ2-7; possibly TRBD2 for D (6 bases). Germline V gene data show CDR1 as MNHEY and CDR2 as SVGEGT. The CDR3 runs to 16 residues. Trimming shortened V by 6 bases and J by 1 base, and 19 bases separated the two germline ends. In DNA form, the CDR3 reads TGTGCCAGCAGCCCCTACGTGGTAGCGGCTTCCTACGAGCAGTACTTC. Residues: CASSPYVVAASYEQYF.

V and J are TRBV15 and TRBJ2-7; the match to TRBD2 covers 7 bases. The germline gives CDR1 LNHNV, CDR2 YYDKDF (reference sequence). The CDR3 has 14 residues. The ends lost 5 bases at V and 4 bases at J; junction bases unmatched: 8. The CDR3 sequence is CATSPGGGPYEQYF. CDR3 in DNA: TGTGCCACCAGCCCGGGAGGAGGGCCGTACGAGCAGTACTTC.

The chain uses TRBV5-1 and TRBJ1-4, with D unclear. From germline, CDR1 is SGHRS and CDR2 YFSETQ. The CDR3 extends over 14 amino acids. V gave up 4 bases and J gave up 5 bases, with 12 bases separating them. The CDR3: CASSTDGRNEKLFF. The CDR3 DNA follows: TGCGCCAGCAGCACGGACGGACGGAATGAAAAACTGTTTTTT.